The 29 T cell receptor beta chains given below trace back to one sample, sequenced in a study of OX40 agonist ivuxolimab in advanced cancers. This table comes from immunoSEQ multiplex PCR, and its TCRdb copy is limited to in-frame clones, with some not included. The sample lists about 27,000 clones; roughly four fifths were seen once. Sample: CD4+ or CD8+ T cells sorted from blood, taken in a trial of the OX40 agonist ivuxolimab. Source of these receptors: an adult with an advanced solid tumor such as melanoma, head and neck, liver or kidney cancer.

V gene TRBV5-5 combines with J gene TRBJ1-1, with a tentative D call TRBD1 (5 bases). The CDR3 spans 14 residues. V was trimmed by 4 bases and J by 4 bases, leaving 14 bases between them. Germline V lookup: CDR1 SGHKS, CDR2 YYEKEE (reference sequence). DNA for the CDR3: TGTGCCAGCAGCCGGGACGGTGGCGCCACTGAAGCTTTCTTT. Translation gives CASSRDGGATEAFF.

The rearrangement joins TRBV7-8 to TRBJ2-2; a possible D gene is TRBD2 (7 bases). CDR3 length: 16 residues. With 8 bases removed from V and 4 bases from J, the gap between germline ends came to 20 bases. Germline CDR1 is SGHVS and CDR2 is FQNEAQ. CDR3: CASSTRGGGPTGELFF. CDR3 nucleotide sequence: TGTGCCAGCTCGACCCGAGGGGGGGGGCCCACCGGGGAGCTGTTTTTT. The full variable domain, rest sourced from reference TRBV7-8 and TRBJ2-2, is GAGVSQSPRYKVAKRGQDVALRCDPISGHVSLFWYQQALGQGPEFLTYFQNEAQLDKSGLPSDRFFAERPEGSVSTLKIQRTQQEDSAVYLCASSTRGGGPTGELFFGEGSRLTVL.

CDR3 region: CASMKDSGRGKAYGYTF. Here the CDR3 DNA reads TGTGCCAGTATGAAGGACAGCGGGAGGGGAAAAGCCTATGGCTACACCTTC. V and J are TRBV19 and TRBJ1-2; weak D call: TRBD1 (6 bases). This CDR3 is 17 amino acids long. Trimming took 7 bases from V and 4 from J, leaving 25 bases between them. The V gene's germline CDR1 is LNHDA and CDR2 SQIVND (reference sequence).

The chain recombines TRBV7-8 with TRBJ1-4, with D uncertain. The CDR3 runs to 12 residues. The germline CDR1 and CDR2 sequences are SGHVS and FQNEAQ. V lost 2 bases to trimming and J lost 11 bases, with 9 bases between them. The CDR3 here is CASSLFGGKLFF. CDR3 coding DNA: TGTGCCAGCAGCTTATTCGGAGGGAAACTGTTTTTT.

CDR3 in DNA: TGTGCCAGCAGCGTCCGGGACACCGCCTACGAGCAGTACTTC. This encodes CASSVRDTAYEQYF. The V call is TRBV5-8, the J call TRBJ2-7, with D possibly TRBD1 on 6 matching bases. The CDR3 is made up of 14 amino acids. V lost 4 bases to trimming and J lost 2 bases, with 13 bases between them. Germline V CDR1 and CDR2: SGHTS, YDEGEE.

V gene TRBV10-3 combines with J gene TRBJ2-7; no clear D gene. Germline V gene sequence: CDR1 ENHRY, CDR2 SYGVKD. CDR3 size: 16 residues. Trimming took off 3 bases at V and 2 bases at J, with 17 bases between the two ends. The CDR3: CAISDPSPGPPYEQYF. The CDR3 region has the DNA TGTGCCATCAGTGACCCCAGTCCCGGGCCTCCCTACGAGCAGTACTTC.

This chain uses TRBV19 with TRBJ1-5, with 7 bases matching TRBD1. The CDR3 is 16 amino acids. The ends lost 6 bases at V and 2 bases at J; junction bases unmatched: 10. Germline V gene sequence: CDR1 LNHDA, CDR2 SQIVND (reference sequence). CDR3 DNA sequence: TGTGCCAGTAGCTTGACAGGGAGCGCGGGCAATCAGCCCCAGCATTTT. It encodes CASSLTGSAGNQPQHF.

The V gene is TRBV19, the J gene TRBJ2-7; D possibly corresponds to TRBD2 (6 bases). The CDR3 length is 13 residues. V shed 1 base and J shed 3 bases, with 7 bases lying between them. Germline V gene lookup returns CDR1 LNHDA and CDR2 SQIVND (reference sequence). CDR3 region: CASSIGGGYEQYF. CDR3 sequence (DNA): TGTGCCAGTAGTATAGGGGGAGGCTACGAGCAGTACTTC.

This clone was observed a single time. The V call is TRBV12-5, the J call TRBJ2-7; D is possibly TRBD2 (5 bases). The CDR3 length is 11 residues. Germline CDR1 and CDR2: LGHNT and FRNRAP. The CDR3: CASLAGYEQYF. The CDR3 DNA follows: TGTGCCAGTCTGGCGGGCTACGAGCAGTACTTC.

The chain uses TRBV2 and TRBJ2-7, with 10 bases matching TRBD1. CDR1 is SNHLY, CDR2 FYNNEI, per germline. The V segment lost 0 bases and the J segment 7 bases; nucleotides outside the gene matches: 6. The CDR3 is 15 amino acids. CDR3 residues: CASSEAWTGGGEQYF. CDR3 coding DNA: TGTGCCAGCAGTGAAGCATGGACAGGGGGAGGTGAGCAGTACTTC.

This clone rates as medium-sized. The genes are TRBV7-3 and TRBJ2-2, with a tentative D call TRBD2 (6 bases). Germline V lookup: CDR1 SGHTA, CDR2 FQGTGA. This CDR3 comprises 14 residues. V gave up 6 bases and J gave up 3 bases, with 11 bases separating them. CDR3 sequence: CASRRDSYTGELFF. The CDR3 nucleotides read TGTGCCAGCAGGCGGGACTCTTACACCGGGGAGCTGTTTTTT. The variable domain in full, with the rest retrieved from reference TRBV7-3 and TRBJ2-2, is GAGVSQTPSNKVTEKGKYVELRCDPISGHTALYWYRQSLGQGPEFLIYFQGTGAADDSGLPNDRFFAVRPEGSVSTLKIQRTERGDSAVYLCASRRDSYTGELFFGEGSRLTVL.

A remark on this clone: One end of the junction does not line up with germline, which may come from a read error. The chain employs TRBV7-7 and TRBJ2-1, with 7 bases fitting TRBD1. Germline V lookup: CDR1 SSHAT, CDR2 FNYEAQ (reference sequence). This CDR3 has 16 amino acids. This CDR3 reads CASSLAWGTAYNEQFF. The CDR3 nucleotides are TGTGCTAGCAGCTTAGCGTGGGGGACAGCCTACAATGAGCAGTTCTTC.

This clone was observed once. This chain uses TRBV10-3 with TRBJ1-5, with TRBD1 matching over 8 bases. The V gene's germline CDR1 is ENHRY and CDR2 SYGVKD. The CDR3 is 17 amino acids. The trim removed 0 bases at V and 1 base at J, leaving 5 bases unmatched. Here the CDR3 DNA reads TGTGCCATCAGTGAGTCTTTCCGGGACAGGAGCAATCAGCCCCAGCATTTT. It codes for CAISESFRDRSNQPQHF.

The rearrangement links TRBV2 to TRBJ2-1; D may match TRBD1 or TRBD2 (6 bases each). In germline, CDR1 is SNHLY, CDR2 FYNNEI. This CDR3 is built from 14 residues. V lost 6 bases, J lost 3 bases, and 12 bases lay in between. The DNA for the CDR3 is TGTGCCAGCAGGGGGGGCATGGGCTACAATGAGCAGTTCTTC. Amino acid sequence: CASRGGMGYNEQFF.

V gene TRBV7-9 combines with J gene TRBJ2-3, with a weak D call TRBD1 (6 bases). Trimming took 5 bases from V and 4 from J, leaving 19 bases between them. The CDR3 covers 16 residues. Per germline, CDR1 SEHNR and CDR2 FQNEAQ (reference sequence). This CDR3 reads CASSDTGTKGPDTQYF. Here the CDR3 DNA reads TGTGCCAGCAGCGACACCGGGACAAAGGGCCCAGATACGCAGTATTTT.

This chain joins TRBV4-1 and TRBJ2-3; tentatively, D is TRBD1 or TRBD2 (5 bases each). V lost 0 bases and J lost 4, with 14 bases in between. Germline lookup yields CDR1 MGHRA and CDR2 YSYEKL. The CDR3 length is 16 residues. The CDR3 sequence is CASSQDRLRGADTQYF. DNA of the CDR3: TGCGCCAGCAGCCAAGATCGGCTTAGGGGAGCAGATACGCAGTATTTT.

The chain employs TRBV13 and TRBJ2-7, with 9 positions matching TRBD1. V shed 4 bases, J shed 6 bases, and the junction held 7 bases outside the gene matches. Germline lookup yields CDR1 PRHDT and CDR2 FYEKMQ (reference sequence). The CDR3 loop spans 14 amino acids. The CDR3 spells CASSSGTGMGEQYF. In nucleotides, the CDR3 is TGTGCCAGCAGCTCCGGGACAGGGATGGGCGAGCAGTACTTC.

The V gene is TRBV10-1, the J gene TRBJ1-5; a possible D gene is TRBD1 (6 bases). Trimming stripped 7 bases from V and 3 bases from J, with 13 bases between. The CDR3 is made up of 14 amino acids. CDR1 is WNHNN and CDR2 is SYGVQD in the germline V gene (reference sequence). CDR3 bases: TGCGCCAGCACGGACAGATACACCAATCAGCCCCAGCATTTT. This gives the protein CASTDRYTNQPQHF.

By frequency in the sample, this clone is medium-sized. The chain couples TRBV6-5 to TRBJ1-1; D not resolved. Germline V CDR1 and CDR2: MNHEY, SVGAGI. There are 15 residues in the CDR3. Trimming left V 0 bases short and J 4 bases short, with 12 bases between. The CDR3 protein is CASSYSPGGFTEAFF. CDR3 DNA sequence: TGTGCCAGCAGTTACTCTCCCGGAGGGTTCACTGAAGCTTTCTTT.

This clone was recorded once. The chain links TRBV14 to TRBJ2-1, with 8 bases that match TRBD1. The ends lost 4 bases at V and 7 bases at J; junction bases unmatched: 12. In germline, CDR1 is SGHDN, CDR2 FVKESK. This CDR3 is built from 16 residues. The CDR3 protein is CASSLGGRGLRNEQFF. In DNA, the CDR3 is TGTGCCAGCAGCCTGGGGGGCAGGGGGCTTCGGAATGAGCAGTTCTTC.

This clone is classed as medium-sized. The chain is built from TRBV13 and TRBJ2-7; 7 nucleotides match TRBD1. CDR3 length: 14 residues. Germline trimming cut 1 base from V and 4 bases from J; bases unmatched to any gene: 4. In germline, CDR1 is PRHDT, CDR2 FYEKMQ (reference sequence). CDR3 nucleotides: TGTGCCAGCAGCTTAGTAGGCAGGGGGTACGAGCAGTACTTC. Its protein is CASSLVGRGYEQYF.

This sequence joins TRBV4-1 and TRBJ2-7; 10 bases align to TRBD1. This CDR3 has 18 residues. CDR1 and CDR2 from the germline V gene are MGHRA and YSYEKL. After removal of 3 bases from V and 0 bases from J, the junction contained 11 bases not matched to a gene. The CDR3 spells CASSQQPGTGAASYEQYF. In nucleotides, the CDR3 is TGCGCCAGCAGCCAGCAACCCGGGACAGGGGCCGCCTCCTACGAGCAGTACTTC.

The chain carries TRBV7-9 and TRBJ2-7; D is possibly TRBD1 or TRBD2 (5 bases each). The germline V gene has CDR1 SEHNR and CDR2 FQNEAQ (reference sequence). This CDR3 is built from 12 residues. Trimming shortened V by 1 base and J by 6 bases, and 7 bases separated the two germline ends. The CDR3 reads CASSLGGTEQYF. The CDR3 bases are TGTGCCAGCAGCTTAGGAGGGACCGAGCAGTACTTC.

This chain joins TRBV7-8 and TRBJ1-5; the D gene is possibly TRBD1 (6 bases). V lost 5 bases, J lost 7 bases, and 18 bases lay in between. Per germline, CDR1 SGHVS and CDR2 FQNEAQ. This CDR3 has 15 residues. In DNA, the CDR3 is TGTGCCAGCAGCACCGGAGATGAGGGGGAGCAGCCCCAGCATTTT. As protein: CASSTGDEGEQPQHF. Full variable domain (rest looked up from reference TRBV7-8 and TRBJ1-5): GAGVSQSPRYKVAKRGQDVALRCDPISGHVSLFWYQQALGQGPEFLTYFQNEAQLDKSGLPSDRFFAERPEGSVSTLKIQRTQQEDSAVYLCASSTGDEGEQPQHFGDGTRLSIL.

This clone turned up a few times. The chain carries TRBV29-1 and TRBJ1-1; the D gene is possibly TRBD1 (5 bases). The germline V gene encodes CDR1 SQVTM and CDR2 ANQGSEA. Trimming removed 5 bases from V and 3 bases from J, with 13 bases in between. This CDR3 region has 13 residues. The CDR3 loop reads CSVSHPGYTEAFF. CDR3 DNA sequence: TGCAGCGTTTCCCATCCAGGGTACACTGAAGCTTTCTTT.

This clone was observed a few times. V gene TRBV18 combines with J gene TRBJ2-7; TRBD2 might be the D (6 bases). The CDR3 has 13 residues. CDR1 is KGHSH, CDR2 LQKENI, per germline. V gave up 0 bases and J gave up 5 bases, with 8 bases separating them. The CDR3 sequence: CASSPPGGNEQYF. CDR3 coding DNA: TGTGCCAGCTCACCACCGGGAGGTAACGAGCAGTACTTC.

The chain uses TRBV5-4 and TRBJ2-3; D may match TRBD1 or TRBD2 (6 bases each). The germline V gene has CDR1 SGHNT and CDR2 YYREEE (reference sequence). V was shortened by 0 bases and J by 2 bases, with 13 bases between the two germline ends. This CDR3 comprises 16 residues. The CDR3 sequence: CASSLGFGGHTDTQYF. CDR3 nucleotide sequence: TGTGCCAGCAGCTTGGGGTTCGGGGGCCACACAGATACGCAGTATTTT.

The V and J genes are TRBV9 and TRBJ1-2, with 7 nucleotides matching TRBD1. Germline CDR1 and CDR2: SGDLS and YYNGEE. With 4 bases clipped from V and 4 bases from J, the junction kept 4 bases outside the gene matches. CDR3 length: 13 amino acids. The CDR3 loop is CASSNDRVYGYTF. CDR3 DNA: TGTGCCAGCAGCAACGACAGGGTCTATGGCTACACCTTC.

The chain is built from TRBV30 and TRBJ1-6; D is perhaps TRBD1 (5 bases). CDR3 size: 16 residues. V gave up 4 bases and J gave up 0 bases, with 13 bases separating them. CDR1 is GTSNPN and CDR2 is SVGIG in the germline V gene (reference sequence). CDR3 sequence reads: CAWNTPGGSYNSPLHF. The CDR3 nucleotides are TGTGCCTGGAACACGCCGGGGGGCTCCTATAATTCACCCCTCCACTTT.